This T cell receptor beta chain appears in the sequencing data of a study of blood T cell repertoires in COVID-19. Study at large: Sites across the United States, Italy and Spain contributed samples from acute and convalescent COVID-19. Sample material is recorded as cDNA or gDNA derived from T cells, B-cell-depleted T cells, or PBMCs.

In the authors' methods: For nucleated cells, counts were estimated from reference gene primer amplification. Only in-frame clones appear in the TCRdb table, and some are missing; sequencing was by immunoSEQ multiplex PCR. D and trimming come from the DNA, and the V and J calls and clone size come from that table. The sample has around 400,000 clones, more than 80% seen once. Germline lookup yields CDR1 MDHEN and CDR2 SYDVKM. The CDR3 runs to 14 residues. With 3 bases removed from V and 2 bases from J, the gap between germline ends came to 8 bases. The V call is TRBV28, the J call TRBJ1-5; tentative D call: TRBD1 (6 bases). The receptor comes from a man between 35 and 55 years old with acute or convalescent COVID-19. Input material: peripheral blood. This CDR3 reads CASSLGAGNQPQHF. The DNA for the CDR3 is TGTGCCAGCAGTTTGGGGGCCGGCAATCAGCCCCAGCATTTT.